Below, 28 T cell receptor beta chains from the same sample are listed, as sequenced in a study of breast tumors, draining lymph nodes, adjacent tissues. TCRdb itself ran the multiplex PCR reads through MiXCR, one entry per CDR3 protein. The table shows 13,000 to 15,000 distinct CDR3 sequences, with roughly 44% occurring only once. The sequenced sample was tumor-adjacent breast tissue. The receptors derive from a female donor with breast cancer. Some clones in this sample may be carry-over from other donors' samples.

This clonotype was recorded only once. This sequence joins TRBV7-2 and TRBJ2-3; perhaps TRBD2 as D (6 bases). The germline V gene encodes CDR1 SGHTA and CDR2 FQGNSA. Trimming stripped 4 bases from V and 3 bases from J, with 11 bases between. This CDR3 contains 14 residues. The CDR3 DNA is TGTGCCAGCAGCTCTCCGGGACTGACAGATACGCAGTATTTT. Translation gives CASSSPGLTDTQYF.

In its sample, this clonotype was seen many times. It is likely a read error, because the conserved phenylalanine at the end of the CDR3 is missing. The chain carries TRBV10-2 and TRBJ2-7; D is ambiguous. The CDR3 has 14 residues. V was pared by 4 bases and J by 0 bases, with 10 bases between. CDR1 is WSHSY, CDR2 SAAADI, per germline. The CDR3 DNA reads as TGCGCCAGCAGTGCGGGCAGAACCTCCTACGAGCAGTACCTC. Protein product: CASSAGRTSYEQYL.

The rearrangement joins TRBV30 to TRBJ2-3; TRBD2 aligns across 15 bases. This CDR3 spans 16 amino acids. With 3 bases clipped from V and 6 bases from J, the junction kept 7 bases outside the gene matches. CDR1 is GTSNPN and CDR2 is SVGIG in the germline V gene (reference sequence). Here the CDR3 DNA reads TGTGCCTGGAGCCCAGGACTAGCGGGGGGGCCGGATACGCAGTATTTT. This sequence encodes CAWSPGLAGGPDTQYF.

This clonotype was found a few times. The chain has TRBV5-5 and TRBJ2-5, with a tentative D call TRBD2 (6 bases). Germline-derived CDR1 and CDR2 are SGHKS and YYEKEE (reference sequence). The CDR3 is 15 amino acids. V gave up 4 bases and J gave up 3 bases, with 16 bases separating them. CDR3 DNA sequence: TGTGCCAGCAGCGAACGGGACTCGCGGGAAGAGACCCAGTACTTC. This codes for CASSERDSREETQYF.

The rearrangement uses TRBV11-2 and TRBJ2-7; D is undetermined. This CDR3 is built from 13 residues. The V end was cut by 2 bases, the J end by 3 bases, with 8 bases between. Germline V CDR1 and CDR2: SGHAT, FQNNGV. The CDR3 loop is CASSLSMGYEQYF. The CDR3, as DNA: TGTGCCAGCAGCTTAAGTATGGGCTACGAGCAGTACTTC.

This clonotype counts as large. The chain has TRBV10-3 and TRBJ1-3, with 9 bases that match TRBD1. The V gene end was trimmed by 0 bases and the J gene end by 0 bases; junction bases not matched to a gene: 6. The CDR3 loop spans 18 amino acids. The germline V gene has CDR1 ENHRY and CDR2 SYGVKD. The CDR3 DNA is TGTGCCATCAGTGAGTCGAAGGGGGACAGGGTCTCTGGAAACACCATATATTTT. This sequence encodes CAISESKGDRVSGNTIYF.

By share, this clonotype ranks as medium-sized. The CDR3 bases are TGCAGTGCTTGGGGACAGGGGGGCCACGAGCAGTACTTC. Its protein is CSAWGQGGHEQYF. This chain links TRBV20-1 with TRBJ2-7; 11 nucleotides line up with TRBD1. The germline gives CDR1 DFQATT, CDR2 SNEGSKA (reference sequence). This CDR3 is built from 13 residues. J gave up 5 bases and V 5 bases, and 5 bases lay outside the gene matches.

This clonotype was found many times. The V gene is TRBV6-2 or TRBV6-3, the J gene TRBJ1-2; the D gene is possibly TRBD1 (5 bases). Trimming took 6 bases from V and 7 from J, leaving 24 bases between them. Germline V lookup: CDR1 MNHEY, CDR2 SVGEGT. CDR3 length: 16 amino acids. Here the CDR3 reads CASRQDGPAVWRGYTF. CDR3 DNA sequence: TGTGCCAGCAGACAGGACGGACCCGCCGTGTGGCGTGGCTACACCTTC.

In this sample, this clonotype is medium-sized. The V call is TRBV3-1, the J call TRBJ2-7; either TRBD1 or TRBD2 may fit D (5 bases each). Germline CDR1 reads LGHDT; CDR2 reads YNNKEL (reference sequence). Between the trimmed V and J ends, which lost 3 bases and 12 bases, there was a span of 15 bases. The CDR3 sequence is 12 residues long. The CDR3 region is CASSQSEGIVYF. DNA of the CDR3: TGTGCCAGCAGCCAGTCAGAGGGGATCGTGTACTTC.

Many counts were recorded for this clonotype. The genes are TRBV9 and TRBJ2-7, with D possibly called TRBD1 or TRBD2 (5 bases each). Trimming stripped 4 bases from V and 1 base from J, with 12 bases between. This CDR3 region has 14 residues. Germline CDR1 SGDLS, CDR2 YYNGEE. CDR3 bases: TGTGCCAGCAGCTTCGGGACGTCTTCCTACGAGCAGTACTTC. Protein: CASSFGTSSYEQYF.

This clonotype was detected many times. The CDR3 spells CASSLRQGAREKLFF. For the CDR3, the DNA is TGTGCCAGCAGTCTAAGACAGGGGGCGAGGGAAAAACTGTTTTTT. The V and J genes are TRBV27 and TRBJ1-4; 10 bases align to TRBD1. J was trimmed by 8 bases and V by 5 bases; bases with no gene match: 8. CDR3 length: 15 amino acids. Germline CDR1 reads MNHEY; CDR2 reads SMNVEV (reference sequence).

There are many counts of this clonotype. Since a much larger clone is just one base distant, this may be a read error. This chain joins TRBV6-5 and TRBJ2-5; D may be TRBD2 (7 bases). Germline V lookup: CDR1 MNHEY, CDR2 SVGAGI. CDR3 length equals 16 residues. V shed 5 bases and J shed 5 bases, with 21 bases lying between them. The CDR3 DNA sequence: TGTGCCAGCAGTCGGACAGTCGGAGCGGGGTGGGAGACCCAGTACTTC. This sequence encodes CASSRTVGAGWETQYF.

Turning to this clonotype: No DNA is shown, since the ends of the CDR3 on it are uncertain; the CDR3 is the one TCRdb lists. The genes are TRBV7-2 and TRBJ1-5. CDR1 is SGHTA and CDR2 is FQGNSA in the germline V gene. 22 amino acids form the CDR3, both terminal residues included. CDR3 protein: CASSFLSYEQYFGPGPSQPQHF.

This clonotype was observed at least ten times. A junction boundary mismatches the germline segment, possibly from a read error. The chain carries TRBV6-5 and TRBJ2-7, with 7 bases that match TRBD1. The germline V gene has CDR1 MNHEY and CDR2 SVGAGI. The CDR3 contains 14 residues. The CDR3 nucleotides read TGTGCCAGCAGTCACTCCGGGACAGTATACGAGCAGTACTTC. Residues: CASSHSGTVYEQYF.

The chain uses TRBV7-3 and TRBJ2-7; no clear D gene. Trimming took 2 bases from V and 3 from J, leaving 8 bases between them. Germline CDR1 and CDR2: SGHTA and FQGTGA. CDR3 size: 13 residues. Here the CDR3 reads CASSLDPGYEQYF. Here the CDR3 DNA reads TGTGCCAGCAGCTTAGACCCCGGCTACGAGCAGTACTTC.

This clonotype occurred many times. The V and J genes are TRBV10-1 and TRBJ2-3, with D uncertain. V lost 3 bases and J 3 bases, leaving 4 bases between the germline ends. Germline assignment: CDR1 WNHNN and CDR2 SYGVQD (reference sequence). This CDR3 contains 12 residues. The CDR3 DNA reads TGCGCCAGCAGTGAACAGACAGATACGCAGTATTTT. Protein product: CASSEQTDTQYF.

This clonotype has a count of ten or more. The chain links TRBV7-2 to TRBJ1-2; the D gene is possibly TRBD1 (5 bases). V was clipped by 7 bases and J by 7 bases, with 16 bases between them. This CDR3 is 13 amino acids long. Germline V lookup: CDR1 SGHTA, CDR2 FQGNSA. CDR3 residues: CASILGGGSGYTF. Written as DNA, the CDR3 is TGTGCCAGCATCCTGGGGGGTGGCAGTGGCTACACCTTC.

This clonotype was found many times. V gene TRBV11-3 combines with J gene TRBJ2-2, with D uncertain. The CDR3 extends over 12 amino acids. The ends were cut back, 1 base at V and 7 bases at J, with 4 bases in the middle. Germline lookup yields CDR1 SGHNT and CDR2 YENEEA. DNA for the CDR3: TGTGCCAGCAGCTTAGGTTACGGGGAGCTGTTTTTT. This gives the protein CASSLGYGELFF. Together with reference TRBV11-3 and TRBJ2-2, the CDR3 gives the full variable domain: EAGVVQSPRYKIIEKKQPVAFWCNPISGHNTLYWYLQNLGQGPELLIRYENEEAVDDSQLPKDRFSAERLKGVDSTLKIQPAELGDSAVYLCASSLGYGELFFGEGSRLTVL.

Relative to its sample, this clonotype is medium-sized (0.01 to 0.1%). CDR3 DNA: TGTGCCAGCAGCGTAGGAGGCAGGGGCAAGAGTCGGAGGGATACGCAGTATTTT. Its protein is CASSVGGRGKSRRDTQYF. The chain has TRBV9 and TRBJ2-3; the D gene is possibly TRBD1 (6 bases). Trimming took off 0 bases at V and 6 bases at J, with 23 bases between the two ends. Germline V gives CDR1 SGDLS, CDR2 YYNGEE. The CDR3 is 18 amino acids.

At least ten counts were recorded for this clonotype. This chain connects TRBV27 to TRBJ2-7; 7 bases are a match to TRBD1. The CDR3 has 13 residues. The germline V gene encodes CDR1 MNHEY and CDR2 SMNVEV (reference sequence). J was trimmed by 3 bases and V by 2 bases; bases with no gene match: 1. The CDR3 region has the DNA TGTGCCAGCAGTTTAGGGACAGTCTACGAGCAGTACTTC. Translating it yields CASSLGTVYEQYF.

The J gene is TRBJ1-6, the V gene TRBV6-6; TRBD1 aligns across 12 bases. From germline, CDR1 is MNHNY and CDR2 SVGAGI (reference sequence). The ends lost 6 bases at V and 4 bases at J; junction bases unmatched: 7. The CDR3 is 17 amino acids. CDR3 protein: CASRPGTGGRYNSPLHF. The CDR3 nucleotides read TGTGCCAGCAGGCCCGGGACAGGGGGCAGGTATAATTCACCCCTCCACTTT.

The chain carries TRBV7-9 and TRBJ1-2; no firm D call. The V gene's germline CDR1 is SEHNR and CDR2 FQNEAQ (reference sequence). CDR3 length equals 13 residues. V lost 4 bases, J lost 2 bases, and 8 bases lay in between. CDR3 protein: CASSSSSNYGYTF. CDR3 coding DNA: TGTGCCAGCAGCTCTAGTTCGAACTATGGCTACACCTTC.

The rearrangement joins TRBV20-1 to TRBJ2-7, with 10 bases identical to TRBD1. The germline CDR1 and CDR2 sequences are DFQATT and SNEGSKA (reference sequence). After removal of 0 bases from V and 1 base from J, the junction contained 3 bases not matched to a gene. The CDR3 runs to 15 residues. This chain's CDR3 is CSARDPGQGSYEQYF. Written as DNA, the CDR3 is TGCAGTGCTAGAGATCCGGGACAGGGGTCCTACGAGCAGTACTTC.

The V gene is TRBV18, the J gene TRBJ1-6, with 9 positions matching TRBD1. J gave up 10 bases and V 5 bases, and 3 bases lay outside the gene matches. The CDR3 contains 13 residues. Germline V gene data show CDR1 as KGHSH and CDR2 as LQKENI. The DNA of the CDR3 is TGTGCCAGCTCATCGGACAGGGGATCACCCCTCCACTTT. It codes for CASSSDRGSPLHF.

In this sample, this clonotype is medium-sized. The chain is built from TRBV28 and TRBJ1-2; D possibly corresponds to TRBD1 (6 bases). This CDR3 is built from 13 residues. The germline gives CDR1 MDHEN, CDR2 SYDVKM. V shed 3 bases and J shed 6 bases, with 11 bases lying between them. Written as DNA, the CDR3 is TGTGCCAGCAGTTTCACAGGGATGGATGGCTACACCTTC. Protein product: CASSFTGMDGYTF.

A note on this clonotype: One junction end disagrees with the germline gene, perhaps due to a read error. As DNA, the CDR3 is TGTGCCTGGAGAAACATCGGGGAGCTGTTTTTT. Protein product: CAWRNIGELFF. The chain couples TRBV30 to TRBJ2-2; D is unresolved. Germline V gene lookup returns CDR1 GTSNPN and CDR2 SVGIG (reference sequence). CDR3 length: 11 residues. Variable domain in full (rest from reference TRBV30 and TRBJ2-2): SQTIHQWPATLVQPVGSPLSLECTVEGTSNPNLYWYRQAAGRGLQLLFYSVGIGQISSEVPQNLSASRPQDRQFILSSKKLLLSDSGFYLCAWRNIGELFFGEGSRLTVL.

V and J are TRBV20-1 and TRBJ2-5, with 8 bases that match TRBD2. The V and J ends lost 3 bases and 5 bases, in that order; junction bases with no gene match: 8. The germline gives CDR1 DFQATT, CDR2 SNEGSKA (reference sequence). This CDR3 region has 14 residues. The CDR3 region is CSASPVTGGETQYF. DNA for the CDR3: TGCAGTGCTAGCCCTGTGACGGGGGGGGAGACCCAGTACTTC.

This clonotype was picked up many times. The junction shows a germline mismatch at one end, possibly a read error. The chain joins TRBV6-4 to TRBJ2-1; D is possibly TRBD1 or TRBD2 (5 bases each). The CDR3 is made up of 14 amino acids. Germline loops: CDR1 MRHNA, CDR2 SNTAGT. The CDR3 nucleotides read TGTGCCAGCAGTCACTCGTTTGGGGGCAATGAGCAGTTCTTC. Translated: CASSHSFGGNEQFF.